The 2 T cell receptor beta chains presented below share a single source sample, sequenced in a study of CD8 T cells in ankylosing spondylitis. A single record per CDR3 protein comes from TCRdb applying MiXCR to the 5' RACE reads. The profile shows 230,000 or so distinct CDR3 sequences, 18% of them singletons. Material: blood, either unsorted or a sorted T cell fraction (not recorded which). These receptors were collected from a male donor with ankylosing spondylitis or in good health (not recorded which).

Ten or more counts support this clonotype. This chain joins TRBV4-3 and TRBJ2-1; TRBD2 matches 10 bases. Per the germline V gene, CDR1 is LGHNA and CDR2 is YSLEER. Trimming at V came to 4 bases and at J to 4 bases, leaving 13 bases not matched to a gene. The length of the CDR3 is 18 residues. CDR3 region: CASSPGGASGSYYNEQFF. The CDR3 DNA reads TGCGCCAGCAGCCCCGGAGGGGCTAGCGGGAGCTATTACAATGAGCAGTTCTTC.

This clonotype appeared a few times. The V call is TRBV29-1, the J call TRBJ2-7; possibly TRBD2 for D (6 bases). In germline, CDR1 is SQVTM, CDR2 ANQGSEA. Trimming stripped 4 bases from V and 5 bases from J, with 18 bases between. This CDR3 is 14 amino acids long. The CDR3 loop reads CSVGQGPTGDEQYF. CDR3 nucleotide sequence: TGCAGCGTTGGACAAGGGCCAACGGGGGACGAGCAGTACTTC.